This T cell receptor beta chain was recorded in a study of neoadjuvant anti-PD-1 for oral cavity cancer. Time point reported: after neoadjuvant nivolumab, at surgical resection. This clone was seen a few times. The CDR3 totals 11 residues. Germline CDR1 DFQATT, CDR2 SNEGSKA (reference sequence). V gave up 6 bases and J gave up 7 bases, with 12 bases separating them. Assay: immunoSEQ multiplex PCR; the TCRdb copy retains only in-frame clones and omits some. Among over 11,000 clones, about 81% were seen once, and the ten largest hold 2.2%. The receptor was isolated from a person aged 40 to 85 with oral cavity squamous cell carcinoma. The sequencing used PBMCs, collected after nivolumab (anti-PD-1) treatment. The chain combines TRBV20-1 with TRBJ1-1; D ambiguous. This CDR3 is CSAKLNVEAFF. The CDR3, as DNA: TGCAGTGCGAAACTCAATGTTGAAGCTTTCTTT.